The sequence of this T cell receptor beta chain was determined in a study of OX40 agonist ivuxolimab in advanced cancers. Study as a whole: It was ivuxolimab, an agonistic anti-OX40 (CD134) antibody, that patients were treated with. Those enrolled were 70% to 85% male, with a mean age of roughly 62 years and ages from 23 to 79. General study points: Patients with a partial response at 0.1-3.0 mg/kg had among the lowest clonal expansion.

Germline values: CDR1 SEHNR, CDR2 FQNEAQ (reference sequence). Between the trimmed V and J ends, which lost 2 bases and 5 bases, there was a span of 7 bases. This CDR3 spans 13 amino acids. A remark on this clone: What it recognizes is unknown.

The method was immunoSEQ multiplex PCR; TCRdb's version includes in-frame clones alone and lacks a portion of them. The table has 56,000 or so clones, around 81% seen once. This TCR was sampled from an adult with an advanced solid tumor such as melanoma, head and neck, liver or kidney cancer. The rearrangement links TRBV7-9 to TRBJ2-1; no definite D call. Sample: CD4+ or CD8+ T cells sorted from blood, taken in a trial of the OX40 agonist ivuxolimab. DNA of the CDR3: TGTGCCAGCAGCTTATCCCCCAACAATGAGCAGTTCTTC. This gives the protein CASSLSPNNEQFF.